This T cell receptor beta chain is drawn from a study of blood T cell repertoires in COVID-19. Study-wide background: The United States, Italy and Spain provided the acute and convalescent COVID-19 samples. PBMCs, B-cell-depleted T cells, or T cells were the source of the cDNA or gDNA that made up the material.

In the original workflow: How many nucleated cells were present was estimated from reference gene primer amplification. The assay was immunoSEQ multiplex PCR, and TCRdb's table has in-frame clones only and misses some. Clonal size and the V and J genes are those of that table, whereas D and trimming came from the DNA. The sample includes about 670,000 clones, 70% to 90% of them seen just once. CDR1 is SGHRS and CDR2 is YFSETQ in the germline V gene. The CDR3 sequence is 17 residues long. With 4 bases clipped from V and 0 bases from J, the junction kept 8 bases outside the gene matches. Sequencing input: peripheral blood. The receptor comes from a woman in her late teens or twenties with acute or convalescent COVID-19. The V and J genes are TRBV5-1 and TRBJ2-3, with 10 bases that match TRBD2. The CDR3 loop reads CASSPTVAGGSTDTQYF. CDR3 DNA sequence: TGCGCCAGCAGCCCGACCGTAGCGGGGGGAAGCACAGATACGCAGTATTTT.